Presented here are 31 T cell receptor beta chains from one specimen sequenced in a study of CD8+ T cells in alopecia areata. CD4, CD8alpha, NKG2D, NKG2ACE and other markers were used to sort pooled cutaneous lymph node cells. Reverse transcribed after extraction, RNA yielded cDNA as the sequencing template. Generated by immunoSEQ multiplex PCR, the TCRdb table keeps only in-frame clones and is missing some. The data show approximately 300,000 clones, with none appearing a single time. Sequenced: CD4+ T cells sorted from a lymph node. These receptor sequences come from a C3H/HeJ mouse with alopecia areata. The strain bears MHC haplotype H2-k.

Concerning this clone: Gene names and germline match the mouse. The read terminates 4 residues before the CDR3 end, so the remaining end is supplied by the germline J gene. The chain has TRBV13-1 and TRBJ2-7; 7 bases match TRBD2. Germline V lookup: CDR1 NSHNY, CDR2 SYGAGN. The junction had 4 bases not matched to a gene; V was cut back by 5 bases and J by 2 bases. The CDR3 is made up of 13 amino acids. This CDR3 reads CASRGLAPYEQYF. The CDR3 DNA, read in part, is TGTGCCAGCAGAGGACTGGCTCCCTAT.

As for this clone: Genes and germline are mouse. Read data end 4 residues before the CDR3 end; the end is taken from the germline J gene. The chain has TRBV13-1 and TRBJ1-1; D ambiguous. The CDR3 totals 13 residues. Germline assignment: CDR1 NSHNY and CDR2 SYGAGN. V was clipped by 2 bases and J by 2 bases, with 7 bases between them. CDR3 bases read: TGTGCCAGCAGTGACGACATTAACACA. This codes for CASSDDINT. The CDR3 reads in full as CASSDDINTEVFF.

Comments on this clone: Gene names denote mouse genes. The read gets to within 4 residues of the CDR3 end, and the germline J gene fills in the rest. This sample also contains other DNA sequences that code for the same CDR3. J is TRBJ1-2 and V is TRBV5; the match to TRBD1 covers 7 bases. The CDR3 is made up of 14 amino acids. The germline V gene has CDR1 LGHNA and CDR2 YNLKQL (reference sequence). The CDR3 bases that were read are TGTGCCAGCAGCCCCCGACAGGGAGGATCC. It codes for CASSPRQGGS. The whole CDR3 sequence is CASSPRQGGSDYTF.

Worth noting for this clone: Genes and germline are mouse. The read gets to within 4 residues of the CDR3 end, and the germline J gene fills in the rest. The chain combines TRBV14 with TRBJ1-2; D remains ambiguous. The CDR3 is 14 amino acids. Germline V gene data show CDR1 as SGHDT and CDR2 as FRDEAV. With 2 bases removed from V and 0 bases from J, the gap between germline ends came to 8 bases. The sequenced part of the CDR3 DNA is TGTGCCAGCAGTTTTTATACAGCAAACTCC. This translates into CASSFYTANS. The CDR3 in full is CASSFYTANSDYTF.

There are a few counts of this clone. Mouse gene names and germline throughout. The read finishes 3 residues shy of the CDR3 end, and the germline J gene is used to complete it. The same CDR3 arises from other DNA sequences in this sample as well. V usage is TRBV1 and J usage is TRBJ1-6, with D maybe TRBD1 (6 bases). TRBJ1-6 counts as an open reading frame of uncertain function. The CDR3 is made up of 14 amino acids. Between the trimmed V and J ends, which lost 3 bases and 4 bases, there was a span of 7 bases. Germline CDR1 NSQYPW, CDR2 LRSPGD (reference sequence). The DNA read from the CDR3 is TGCACCTGCAGTGCCCAGGGGTATAATTCGCCC. Residues: CTCSAQGYNSP. Given in full, the CDR3 is CTCSAQGYNSPLYF.

This clone was picked up a small number of times. Gene names are the mouse ones. With the read ending 4 residues before the CDR3 end, the germline J gene is used to fill in that end. This chain connects TRBV13-1 to TRBJ2-1, with a possible D match to TRBD1 (6 bases). Germline-derived CDR1 and CDR2 are NSHNY and SYGAGN. Trimming shortened V by 0 bases and J by 1 base, and 11 bases separated the two germline ends. The CDR3 contains 16 residues. Partial CDR3 DNA: TGTGCCAGCAGTGATGCAAAGAGGGGGAACTATGCT. Amino acids: CASSDAKRGNYA. Given in full, the CDR3 is CASSDAKRGNYAEQFF.

This clone was observed a few times. The listed genes are named as in mouse. The CDR3 goes on 4 residues after the read ends, and that part is filled in from the germline J gene. The V gene is TRBV31, the J gene TRBJ1-1, with TRBD1 identical over 9 bases. The CDR3 has 14 amino acids. CDR1 GKSSPN and CDR2 SITVG come from the germline V gene. The part of the CDR3 DNA that was read is TGTGCCTGGGGGAGGACAGGGGAGAGGACA. The encoded protein is CAWGRTGERT. The full CDR3 protein reads CAWGRTGERTEVFF. Supplemented by reference TRBV31 and TRBJ1-1, the full variable domain reads AQTIHQWPVAEIKAVGSPLSLGCTIKGKSSPNLYWYWQATGGTLQQLFYSITVGQVESVVQLNLSASRPKDDQFILSTEKLLLSHSGFYLCAWGRTGERTEVFFGKGTRLTVV.

This clone was observed a handful of times. The gene names given are mouse names. The CDR3 goes on 4 residues after the read ends, and that part is filled in from the germline J gene. The chain couples TRBV31 to TRBJ2-5; 7 nucleotides match TRBD2. The V gene end was trimmed by 2 bases and the J gene end by 2 bases; junction bases not matched to a gene: 1. This CDR3 spans 13 amino acids. CDR1 and CDR2 (germline): GKSSPN, SITVG. The CDR3 loop reads CAWSVGGQDTQYF. The DNA read from the CDR3 is TGTGCCTGGAGTGTGGGGGGCCAAGAC.

This clone was seen only a few times. Mouse gene names apply. The read is 4 residues too short to cover the CDR3 end, so that end is filled in from the germline J gene. The rearrangement links TRBV13-2 to TRBJ2-4, with TRBD2 matching over 9 bases. The CDR3 is 15 residues long. The germline V gene encodes CDR1 NNHNN and CDR2 SYGAGS (reference sequence). CDR3 region: CASGDDWGEPNTLYF. CDR3 bases read: TGTGCCAGCGGTGATGACTGGGGGGAACCAAAC.

This clone was seen more than once but under ten times. Gene and germline names: mouse. Read data end 4 residues before the CDR3 end; the end is taken from the germline J gene. The chain couples TRBV13-3 to TRBJ2-3; 8 positions agree with TRBD1. The germline CDR1 and CDR2 sequences are NNHDY and SYVADS. The CDR3 runs to 16 residues. The junction had 5 bases not matched to a gene; V was cut back by 2 bases and J by 0 bases. CDR3 residues: CASSEAGGGSAETLYF. The covered CDR3 bases are TGTGCCAGCAGTGAGGCAGGGGGCGGTAGTGCAGAA.

The sample holds many counts of this clone. Gene labels here are mouse ones. Read coverage stops 4 residues before the CDR3 terminus; the germline J gene supplies the remainder. The chain carries TRBV13-1 and TRBJ2-5, with TRBD2 matching over 12 bases. Germline CDR1 and CDR2: NSHNY and SYGAGN. The CDR3 is 14 residues long. CDR3: CASSRDWGEDTQYF. The CDR3 DNA, read in part, is TGTGCCAGCAGTCGGGACTGGGGGGAAGAC.

The table lists this clone with a few counts. Sequence at one end of the junction differs from germline and may be a read error. Mouse gene names apply. The DNA ends 4 residues before the CDR3 does, and the rest of the CDR3 is filled in from the germline J gene. V is TRBV13-2 and J is TRBJ1-2, with TRBD1 matching over 7 bases. In germline, CDR1 is NNHNN, CDR2 SYGAGS (reference sequence). The CDR3 totals 16 residues. The sequenced CDR3 bases are TGTGCCAACGGTGATGACAGGGAGAGAGGAAACTCC. This encodes CANGDDRERGNS. The whole CDR3 reads CANGDDRERGNSDYTF.

On this clone: Genes here carry mouse names. The missing CDR3 end, 4 residues past where the read stops, is filled in from the germline J gene. This chain connects TRBV13-2 to TRBJ2-5; possible D gene TRBD2, 5 bases. CDR1 is NNHNN, CDR2 SYGAGS, per germline (reference sequence). Trimming shortened V by 1 base and J by 2 bases, and 8 bases separated the two germline ends. This CDR3 is 14 amino acids long. The CDR3 region is CASGDLGIQDTQYF. The CDR3 bases that were read are TGTGCCAGCGGTGATTTGGGGATCCAAGAC.

This clone showed up just a few times. Gene names and germline match the mouse. The sequenced part of the CDR3 DNA is TGTGCCAGCAGAGAGAAAGAACAAAACTCC. This encodes CASREKEQNS. In full, the CDR3 reads CASREKEQNSDYTF. V usage is TRBV19 and J usage is TRBJ1-2, with D hard to call. The read stops 4 residues short of the end of the CDR3; the missing end is completed from the germline J gene. The V end was cut by 5 bases, the J end by 1 base, with 12 bases between. Germline V CDR1 and CDR2: FNHDT, SITEND (reference sequence). The CDR3 is 14 amino acids.

As concerns this clone: The listed genes are named as in mouse. The CDR3 end is not reached by the read, which stops 4 residues before it; the germline J gene fills it in. The same CDR3 can be traced to other DNA sequences in this sample. The chain recombines TRBV13-1 with TRBJ2-7, with 11 positions matching TRBD2. CDR1 is NSHNY and CDR2 is SYGAGN in the germline V gene. This CDR3 spans 15 amino acids. V lost 5 bases to trimming and J lost 0 bases; unmatched junction nucleotides: 4. CDR3 DNA, as far as it was read: TGTGCCAGCAGAGGGACTGGGGGAAGCTCCTAT. Residues: CASRGTGGSSY. The whole CDR3 sequence is CASRGTGGSSYEQYF.

Comment on this clone: The gene symbols are mouse symbols. The sequenced fragment ends 4 residues before the CDR3 boundary, so the rest is inferred from the germline J gene. The chain is built from TRBV13-2 and TRBJ2-5, with D perhaps matching TRBD1 or TRBD2 (5 bases each). This CDR3 contains 14 residues. Trimming took off 0 bases at V and 2 bases at J, with 7 bases between the two ends. Germline values: CDR1 NNHNN, CDR2 SYGAGS (reference sequence). Incomplete CDR3 DNA: TGTGCCAGCGGTGATGGGGGGAGCCAAGAC. Amino acids: CASGDGGSQD. The whole CDR3 is CASGDGGSQDTQYF.

With regard to this clone: Gene names and germline refer to mouse. The read ends 4 residues shy of where the CDR3 ends; the end is completed using the germline J gene. The rearrangement uses TRBV1 and TRBJ2-5; 8 bases match TRBD2. CDR1 and CDR2 from the germline V gene are NSQYPW and LRSPGD (reference sequence). The CDR3 totals 14 residues. CDR3 DNA, as far as it was read: TGCACCTGCAGTGCAGACTGGGGGGACGAC. It is translated as CTCSADWGDD. The whole CDR3 sequence reads CTCSADWGDDTQYF.

This clone has just a few counts. Mouse names are used for the genes. The CDR3 loop is CASSQGSQNTLYF. The sequenced CDR3 bases are TGTGCCAGCAGTCAGGGAAGTCAAAAC. The chain joins TRBV13-3 to TRBJ2-4; TRBD1 is a possible D gene (5 bases). Coverage ceases 4 residues before the CDR3 finishes, and the germline J gene fills in the end. In germline, CDR1 is NNHDY, CDR2 SYVADS. The CDR3 loop spans 13 amino acids. Deletions cut 4 bases from V and 0 bases from J, with 6 bases between.

In the case of this clone: Gene names are mouse gene names. The CDR3 end is not reached by the read, which stops 4 residues before it; the germline J gene fills it in. This chain connects TRBV31 to TRBJ2-1, with D possibly being TRBD1 (5 bases). Trimming stripped 0 bases from V and 6 bases from J, with 9 bases between. This CDR3 contains 13 residues. CDR1 is GKSSPN, CDR2 SITVG, per germline. The covered CDR3 bases are TGTGCCTGGAGTCTCAGGGAGATTGCT. Translation gives CAWSLREIA. The full-length CDR3 reads as CAWSLREIAEQFF.

The sample holds a few counts of this clone. Any gene name here is a mouse gene name. Read sequence stops 4 residues before the CDR3 end, and the germline J gene provides the missing end. The chain links TRBV19 to TRBJ2-1; 10 bases agree with TRBD2. The germline gives CDR1 FNHDT, CDR2 SITEND (reference sequence). V was clipped by 4 bases and J by 3 bases; unmatched bases: 4. This CDR3 comprises 15 residues. This CDR3 is CASSPDWGTYAEQFF. Incomplete CDR3 DNA: TGTGCCAGCAGTCCGGACTGGGGGACCTATGCT.

This clone showed up just a few times. Any gene name here is a mouse gene name. The CDR3 is cut off 4 residues early in the read; its end comes from the germline J gene. The sample has other DNA sequences that encode this CDR3 too. The rearrangement uses TRBV13-2 and TRBJ2-5; D possibly corresponds to TRBD2 (6 bases). CDR1 is NNHNN and CDR2 is SYGAGS in the germline V gene (reference sequence). This CDR3 has 12 amino acids. The CDR3 sequence is CASGDTGDTQYF. The CDR3 DNA, read in part, is TGTGCCAGCGGTGACACTGGGGAC.

To note about this clone: Gene names refer to mouse genes. The read stops 4 residues short of the end of the CDR3; the missing end is completed from the germline J gene. This chain links TRBV13-1 with TRBJ2-1; 9 bases fit TRBD2. Germline CDR1 reads NSHNY; CDR2 reads SYGAGN. V lost 0 bases and J lost 5; bases outside the gene matches: 3. The CDR3 covers 15 residues. The part of the CDR3 DNA that was read is TGTGCCAGCAGTGATGCATGGGGGGGCCATGCT. Its translation is CASSDAWGGHA. The CDR3 in its entirety is CASSDAWGGHAEQFF.

As to this clone: Gene and germline names: mouse. The CDR3 extends 4 residues past the end of the read, so its final part is completed from the germline J gene. This sample includes further DNA sequences coding for the same CDR3. V usage is TRBV19 and J usage is TRBJ1-1, with D possibly TRBD1 on 6 matching bases. CDR3 length: 13 amino acids. Germline lookup yields CDR1 FNHDT and CDR2 SITEND (reference sequence). Trimming shortened V by 4 bases and J by 1 base, and 8 bases separated the two germline ends. Here the CDR3 reads CASSLDRNTEVFF. CDR3 bases read: TGTGCCAGCAGTTTGGACAGAAACACA.

This clone has just a few counts. Genes here carry mouse names. The missing CDR3 end, 4 residues past where the read stops, is filled in from the germline J gene. The rearrangement links TRBV3 to TRBJ1-2, with 7 bases lining up with TRBD1. This CDR3 contains 14 residues. CDR1 and CDR2 (germline): SNHLY, FYNGKV (reference sequence). V gave up 1 base and J gave up 2 bases; unmatched junction bases: 1. This CDR3 reads CASSLEQGNSDYTF. The sequenced CDR3 bases are TGTGCCAGCAGCTTAGAACAGGGGAACTCC.

A note on this clone: Gene names follow the mouse nomenclature. Sequencing ends 3 residues short of the CDR3 end; the germline J gene provides the rest. The rearrangement joins TRBV5 to TRBJ1-6; D gene ambiguous. TRBJ1-6 is an open reading frame, and its role is uncertain. Germline loops: CDR1 LGHNA, CDR2 YNLKQL (reference sequence). This CDR3 spans 15 amino acids. V lost 0 bases and J lost 5, with 8 bases in between. The CDR3 DNA, read in part, is TGTGCCAGCAGCCAAGAGGCACAGAATAATTCGCCC. Translated, it gives CASSQEAQNNSP. The CDR3 in full is CASSQEAQNNSPLYF.

About this clone: Genes and germline come from the mouse. Read coverage stops 4 residues before the CDR3 terminus; the germline J gene supplies the remainder. This same CDR3 is encoded by further DNA sequences in the sample. The V call is TRBV13-1, the J call TRBJ2-5, with 12 bases that match TRBD2. Germline lookup yields CDR1 NSHNY and CDR2 SYGAGN. Unmatched junction bases numbered 1, after V lost 5 bases and J lost 3 bases. This CDR3 region has 14 residues. CDR3 DNA, as far as it was read: TGTGCCAGCAGAGGGACTGGGGGGCAAGAC. Translating gives CASRGTGGQD. The entire CDR3 sequence reads CASRGTGGQDTQYF.

Worth noting for this clone: The gene names here belong to mouse. The CDR3 end lies 3 residues beyond the end of the read and is filled in from the germline J gene. Other DNA sequences in this sample translate to the same CDR3. The chain joins TRBV19 to TRBJ1-6, with D unclear. TRBJ1-6 is an ORF, with its function uncertain. The CDR3 loop spans 15 amino acids. Trimming left V 2 bases short and J 0 bases short, with 6 bases between. Germline lookup yields CDR1 FNHDT and CDR2 SITEND (reference sequence). This CDR3 reads CASSIGLSYNSPLYF. Partial CDR3 DNA: TGTGCCAGCAGTATCGGACTTTCCTATAATTCGCCC.

This clone was counted between two and nine times. The genes are named according to mouse. The read terminates 4 residues ahead of where the CDR3 ends, so the germline J gene completes it. Other nucleotide sequences in the sample specify the same CDR3. The genes are TRBV13-1 and TRBJ2-2; D is possibly TRBD1 (6 bases). V lost 0 bases and J 1 base, leaving 10 bases between the germline ends. The CDR3 spans 16 residues. Germline CDR1 and CDR2: NSHNY and SYGAGN. CDR3 DNA (partial): TGTGCCAGCAGTGATGGGGCAGGGGAAAACACCGGG. Translating gives CASSDGAGENTG. The CDR3 in full is CASSDGAGENTGQLYF.

As to this clone: Mouse gene names apply. The read ends 4 residues before the CDR3 terminus; that terminus is restored from the germline J gene. This chain links TRBV13-3 with TRBJ2-1; 8 bases match TRBD1. This CDR3 has 15 residues. CDR1 and CDR2 (germline): NNHDY, SYVADS. The V segment lost 4 bases and the J segment 0 bases; nucleotides outside the gene matches: 3. The sequenced CDR3 bases are TGTGCCAGCAGTCCAGGGGGCGGTAACTATGCT. The encoded protein is CASSPGGGNYA. The entire CDR3 is CASSPGGGNYAEQFF.

This clone was detected a few times. All gene names here are mouse names. The CDR3 goes on 4 residues after the read ends, and that part is filled in from the germline J gene. The sample has other DNA sequences that encode this CDR3 too. The rearrangement links TRBV14 to TRBJ2-2; perhaps TRBD1 as D (6 bases). Trimming took off 2 bases at V and 2 bases at J, with 7 bases between the two ends. The CDR3 has 14 residues. CDR1 and CDR2 from the germline V gene are SGHDT and FRDEAV. This chain's CDR3 is CASSLTGNTGQLYF. The CDR3 DNA, read in part, is TGTGCCAGCAGTTTAACAGGGAACACCGGG.

Points on this clone: All gene names here are mouse names. The CDR3 end falls 4 residues outside the read, so it is completed with the germline J gene. The chain recombines TRBV5 with TRBJ2-5; D gene uncertain. Germline V gene lookup returns CDR1 LGHNA and CDR2 YNLKQL (reference sequence). This CDR3 spans 12 amino acids. The CDR3 DNA, read in part, is TGTGCCAGCAGCCAAGCAGTAGAC. It yields the protein CASSQAVD. The CDR3 as a whole reads CASSQAVDTQYF.